One sample yielded the 30 T cell receptor beta chains listed below, sequenced in a study of cytomegalovirus exposure and HLA in healthy donors (dated by TCRdb to the late 2010s). Preparation of the library involved the immunoSEQ multiplex PCR assay. For the multiplex PCR, a mixture combining 60 forward primers for TCR Vbeta segments and 13 reverse primers for TCR Jbeta segments was used. As stored in TCRdb, this immuneACCESS dataset retains in-frame rearrangements with V and J assigned. A fraction of the clones does not appear; measured against another copy, unresolved V genes explain less than half of the discrepancy, and the remainder lacks a known reason. This sample gives 85,000 to 120,000 clones in total; roughly four fifths of them show up just once. 1.6% of the sample rests with the top ten. Sequencing input: PBMCs. The receptors shown here come from a man over 45 in good health and CMV-seronegative.

In this sample, this clone turned up a few times. This rearrangement joins TRBV29-1 to TRBJ1-4; 9 bases align to TRBD1. J was trimmed by 8 bases and V by 6 bases; bases with no gene match: 7. Germline loops: CDR1 SQVTM, CDR2 ANQGSEA. This CDR3 comprises 13 residues. The DNA of the CDR3 is TGCAGCGTCCGGGGACAGGGAAACGAAAAACTGTTTTTT. It encodes CSVRGQGNEKLFF.

V usage is TRBV7-2 and J usage is TRBJ2-2; 8 positions match TRBD1. Germline CDR1 is SGHTA and CDR2 is FQGNSA. V dropped 7 bases and J dropped 7; count of bases not matched to a gene: 11. The CDR3 contains 15 residues. Here the CDR3 reads CASNVGQGRDGELFF. CDR3 DNA sequence: TGTGCCAGCAATGTCGGACAGGGACGGGACGGGGAGCTGTTTTTT.

This clone has only a few counts. This rearrangement joins TRBV6-1 to TRBJ1-1; D is uncertain. Trimming pared 5 bases from V and 1 base from J, leaving 11 bases between. The CDR3 has 14 residues. Germline lookup yields CDR1 MNHNS and CDR2 SASEGT. The CDR3 is CASSTRSENTEAFF. In DNA, the CDR3 is TGTGCCAGCAGTACCCGGTCCGAGAACACTGAAGCTTTCTTT.

The rearrangement links TRBV10-1 to TRBJ2-3; tentative D call: TRBD2 (6 bases). From germline, CDR1 is WNHNN and CDR2 SYGVQD (reference sequence). V lost 2 bases and J 5 bases, leaving 17 bases between the germline ends. The CDR3 covers 16 residues. In DNA form, the CDR3 reads TGCGCCAGCAGTGAGCCCTCGCGGACCGGGAGAGATACGCAGTATTTT. Residues: CASSEPSRTGRDTQYF.

The V call is TRBV13, the J call TRBJ1-2; TRBD1 might be the D (5 bases). Trimming took off 2 bases at V and 9 bases at J, with 10 bases between the two ends. Germline V gene lookup returns CDR1 PRHDT and CDR2 FYEKMQ (reference sequence). This CDR3 spans 12 amino acids. This CDR3 is CASSLSGTSYTF. CDR3 DNA: TGTGCCAGCAGCTTATCGGGGACTAGCTACACCTTC.

V and J are TRBV11-3 and TRBJ2-2, with 10 positions matching TRBD1. The CDR3 consists of 13 residues. Germline V gives CDR1 SGHNT, CDR2 YENEEA. V lost 6 bases to trimming and J lost 5 bases; unmatched junction nucleotides: 0. The CDR3 is CASRGQGTGELFF. DNA for the CDR3: TGTGCCAGCAGGGGACAGGGGACCGGGGAGCTGTTTTTT.

The rearrangement joins TRBV30 to TRBJ2-5; 16 nucleotides match TRBD2. The germline gives CDR1 GTSNPN, CDR2 SVGIG (reference sequence). This CDR3 region has 17 residues. With V trimmed by 2 bases and J by 5 bases, 8 bases remained unmatched. CDR3 coding DNA: TGTGCCTGGAGTCCGGGACTAGCGGGGGGGTCCGGCGAGACCCAGTACTTC. This gives the protein CAWSPGLAGGSGETQYF.

The V gene is TRBV7-3, the J gene TRBJ1-4; TRBD1 might be the D (5 bases). The CDR3 covers 18 residues. V was trimmed by 8 bases and J by 2 bases, leaving 24 bases between them. Germline CDR1 is SGHTA and CDR2 is FQGTGA. The CDR3 region has the DNA TGTGCCAGCCCTTGTGGGGGGGAGGGAGGGGTGACTAATGAAAAACTGTTTTTT. Encoded protein: CASPCGGEGGVTNEKLFF.

The chain carries TRBV5-1 and TRBJ2-3; 8 bases are a match to TRBD2. The V segment lost 5 bases and the J segment 0 bases; nucleotides outside the gene matches: 11. The germline V gene has CDR1 SGHRS and CDR2 YFSETQ. This CDR3 has 17 residues. The CDR3 DNA sequence: TGCGCCAGCAGACTTGCCCTTTCTAGCGGGAGCACAGATACGCAGTATTTT. It encodes CASRLALSSGSTDTQYF.

The chain joins TRBV6-5 to TRBJ1-3, with 8 bases that match TRBD1. The CDR3 runs to 12 residues. Trimming took 4 bases from V and 14 from J; bases not matched to a gene: 7. Germline V gives CDR1 MNHEY, CDR2 SVGAGI. This chain's CDR3 is CASSSSDRVLYF. CDR3 coding DNA: TGTGCCAGCAGTTCATCGGACAGGGTTTTATATTTT.

This sequence joins TRBV6-1 and TRBJ2-7; 9 positions match TRBD2. V shed 0 bases, J shed 2 bases, and the junction held 2 bases outside the gene matches. The CDR3 spans 15 residues. The germline CDR1 and CDR2 sequences are MNHNS and SASEGT. CDR3 in DNA: TGTGCCAGCAGTGAAGCATTAGCGGGGGCCTACGAGCAGTACGTC. It codes for CASSEALAGAYEQYV.

V usage is TRBV5-4 and J usage is TRBJ2-3, with 8 bases lining up with TRBD2. CDR1 is SGHNT and CDR2 is YYREEE in the germline V gene (reference sequence). V trimming: 4 bases; J trimming: 2 bases; junction bases outside the gene matches: 6. CDR3 length: 15 residues. In DNA form, the CDR3 reads TGTGCCAGCAGCCGTGATAGCGGGATCACAGATACGCAGTATTTT. Amino acid sequence: CASSRDSGITDTQYF.

The chain recombines TRBV10-1 with TRBJ2-2, with D possibly matching TRBD2 (6 bases). Trimming stripped 2 bases from V and 7 bases from J, with 14 bases between. This CDR3 region has 15 residues. CDR1 is WNHNN, CDR2 SYGVQD, per germline (reference sequence). The DNA for the CDR3 is TGCGCCAGCAGTGAGGCTATTGGGACTCGCGGGGAGCTGTTTTTT. Translating gives CASSEAIGTRGELFF.

The chain links TRBV10-3 to TRBJ1-1; TRBD1 matches at 7 bases. In germline, CDR1 is ENHRY, CDR2 SYGVKD. Unmatched junction bases numbered 15, after V lost 5 bases and J lost 6 bases. The CDR3 contains 16 residues. CDR3 sequence (DNA): TGTGCCATCAGTCCGAGGGCAGGGGGAACTAACGCTGAAGCTTTCTTT. Encoded protein: CAISPRAGGTNAEAFF.

The chain is built from TRBV5-4 and TRBJ2-7; tentatively, D is TRBD1 or TRBD2 (6 bases each). From germline, CDR1 is SGHNT and CDR2 YYREEE (reference sequence). The CDR3 is 14 residues long. CDR3 amino acids: CANSLGGLQGEQYV. The CDR3 bases are TGTGCCAACAGCTTGGGGGGCCTACAAGGCGAGCAGTACGTC.

The chain links TRBV29-1 to TRBJ1-5, with D possibly matching TRBD1 (5 bases). This CDR3 has 13 residues. With 6 bases removed from V and 3 bases from J, the gap between germline ends came to 12 bases. Germline values: CDR1 SQVTM, CDR2 ANQGSEA. The CDR3 bases are TGCAGCGTGAGAGGGACTGACAATCAGCCCCAGCATTTT. Translating gives CSVRGTDNQPQHF.

V usage is TRBV6-5 and J usage is TRBJ2-7, with TRBD1 matching 8 bases. Germline loops: CDR1 MNHEY, CDR2 SVGAGI. CDR3 size: 15 residues. After removal of 5 bases from V and 0 bases from J, the junction contained 6 bases not matched to a gene. The CDR3 DNA reads as TGTGCCAGCAGTCTCGGGACAGGCATCTCCTACGAGCAGTACTTC. Protein sequence: CASSLGTGISYEQYF.

This clone was counted only a few times. The rearrangement links TRBV6-1 to TRBJ2-7; D possibly corresponds to TRBD1 (5 bases). Trimming removed 11 bases at V and 0 bases at J, with 14 bases between. CDR3 size: 13 residues. CDR1 MNHNS and CDR2 SASEGT come from the germline V gene. This CDR3 reads CAAQGYLSYEQYV. The DNA for the CDR3 is TGTGCCGCCCAGGGTTATCTCTCCTACGAGCAGTACGTC.

V and J are TRBV27 and TRBJ2-7; 8 bases align to TRBD1. J was trimmed by 2 bases and V by 3 bases; bases with no gene match: 3. This CDR3 has 14 residues. Germline values: CDR1 MNHEY, CDR2 SMNVEV (reference sequence). In DNA form, the CDR3 reads TGTGCCAGCAGTTTTAGGACAGGGCCCTACGAGCAGTACTTC. It is translated as CASSFRTGPYEQYF.

The V call is TRBV11-2, the J call TRBJ2-7; 8 nucleotides line up with TRBD2. The CDR3 covers 14 residues. V was pared by 5 bases and J by 0 bases, with 3 bases of the junction left unmatched. Germline assignment: CDR1 SGHAT and CDR2 FQNNGV. CDR3 nucleotides: TGTGCCAGCAGCCGGGGGGGAACCTCCTACGAGCAGTACTTC. Translated, it gives CASSRGGTSYEQYF. The full variable domain, its missing parts supplied by reference TRBV11-2 and TRBJ2-7, is EAGVAQSPRYKIIEKRQSVAFWCNPISGHATLYWYQQILGQGPKLLIQFQNNGVVDDSQLPKDRFSAERLKGVDSTLKIQPAKLEDSAVYLCASSRGGTSYEQYFGPGTRLTVT.

This rearrangement joins TRBV5-6 to TRBJ2-3; 14 positions match TRBD2. The J segment lost 0 bases and the V segment lost 2 bases, leaving 8 bases of the junction unmatched. The CDR3 is 19 residues long. CDR1 is SGHDT and CDR2 is YYEEEE in the germline V gene. The CDR3 coding sequence is TGTGCCAGCAGCTTTGGACTAGCGGGGGGAACCCCTAGCACAGATACGCAGTATTTT. Translating it yields CASSFGLAGGTPSTDTQYF.

This chain links TRBV15 with TRBJ2-7; 10 bases map to TRBD1. J was trimmed by 7 bases and V by 1 base; bases with no gene match: 10. CDR1 and CDR2 from the germline V gene are LNHNV and YYDKDF (reference sequence). The CDR3 loop spans 16 amino acids. CDR3 coding DNA: TGTGCCACCAGCAGAGTTGCCGCGACAGGGGGCAGGGAGCAGTACTTC. It codes for CATSRVAATGGREQYF.

V and J are TRBV10-2 and TRBJ2-1; weak D call: TRBD1 (5 bases). This CDR3 comprises 13 residues. Germline CDR1 WSHSY, CDR2 SAAADI. The V end lost 2 bases, the J end lost 6 bases, and 8 bases lay between the germline ends. The chain's CDR3 is CASSERGFNEQFF. The CDR3 DNA sequence: TGCGCCAGCAGTGAGAGGGGTTTCAATGAGCAGTTCTTC.

V usage is TRBV30 and J usage is TRBJ2-3, with 9 bases matching TRBD2. CDR1 is GTSNPN, CDR2 SVGIG, per germline (reference sequence). This CDR3 has 13 amino acids. V was pared by 4 bases and J by 1 base, with 0 bases of the junction left unmatched. The CDR3 region has the DNA TGTGCCTGGAAGCGGGGGGGCACAGATACGCAGTATTTT. Its translation is CAWKRGGTDTQYF.

The count of this clone is one. The chain combines TRBV7-9 with TRBJ2-5; D is possibly TRBD2 (5 bases). The V end was cut by 4 bases, the J end by 2 bases, with 11 bases between. Germline V gene lookup returns CDR1 SEHNR and CDR2 FQNEAQ (reference sequence). The CDR3 runs to 14 residues. Here the CDR3 DNA reads TGTGCCAGCAGCTCCACTAGAAAACAAGAGACCCAGTACTTC. Its protein is CASSSTRKQETQYF.

The gene calls are TRBV29-1 and TRBJ1-1, with TRBD1 matching over 7 bases. This CDR3 contains 15 residues. V shed 2 bases and J 4 bases; nucleotides not matched to a gene: 10. Germline V gene lookup returns CDR1 SQVTM and CDR2 ANQGSEA. CDR3 in amino acids: CSVERRQGSSTEAFF. Written as DNA, the CDR3 is TGCAGCGTTGAACGAAGACAGGGTAGTTCCACTGAAGCTTTCTTT. The variable domain in full, with the rest retrieved from reference TRBV29-1 and TRBJ1-1, is SAVISQKPSRDICQRGTSLTIQCQVDSQVTMMFWYRQQPGQSLTLIATANQGSEATYESGFVIDKFPISRPNLTFSTLTVSNMSPEDSSIYLCSVERRQGSSTEAFFGQGTRLTVV.

This clone was detected once. The rearrangement uses TRBV5-6 and TRBJ2-7; weak D call: TRBD1 (6 bases). The V gene's germline CDR1 is SGHDT and CDR2 YYEEEE. This CDR3 is built from 16 residues. The V and J ends lost 0 bases and 3 bases respectively, with 16 bases between them. CDR3 in amino acids: CASSLALGATNYEQYV. As DNA, the CDR3 is TGTGCCAGCAGCTTGGCGTTGGGGGCCACAAACTACGAGCAGTACGTC.

This sequence joins TRBV6-5 and TRBJ1-2; D is ambiguous. The V end lost 3 bases, the J end lost 6 bases, and 14 bases lay between the germline ends. CDR3 length: 14 residues. The germline CDR1 and CDR2 sequences are MNHEY and SVGAGI. The CDR3 nucleotides are TGTGCCAGCAGTTATCAGTTTCGAGGGAATGGCTACACCTTC. It encodes CASSYQFRGNGYTF.

V is TRBV19 and J is TRBJ2-1; TRBD1 aligns across 7 bases. CDR1 and CDR2 from the germline V gene are LNHDA and SQIVND (reference sequence). The trim removed 9 bases at V and 3 bases at J, leaving 2 bases unmatched. This CDR3 region has 12 residues. The CDR3 spells CASGDSYNEQFF. As DNA, the CDR3 is TGTGCCAGCGGGGACAGCTACAATGAGCAGTTCTTC. Full variable domain (missing parts from reference TRBV19 and TRBJ2-1): DGGITQSPKYLFRKEGQNVTLSCEQNLNHDAMYWYRQDPGQGLRLIYYSQIVNDFQKGDIAEGYSVSREKKESFPLTVTSAQKNPTAFYLCASGDSYNEQFFGPGTRLTVL.

This chain uses TRBV6-1 with TRBJ2-7, with TRBD1 matching 7 bases. Germline values: CDR1 MNHNS, CDR2 SASEGT. This CDR3 is built from 13 residues. Germline trimming cut 6 bases from V and 2 bases from J; bases unmatched to any gene: 4. The CDR3 bases are TGTGCCAGCAGAACGCAGGGGGCCTACGAGCAGTACGTC. This encodes CASRTQGAYEQYV.